A single count supports the clone carrying this T cell receptor beta chain. This record belongs to a study of control samples from healthy donors and cancer patients. CDR3 length equals 14 residues. The V gene lost 0 bases and the J gene lost 5 bases, with 8 bases spanning the gap. CDR1 and CDR2 (germline): LGHNA, YSLEER. Clones were sequenced by immunoSEQ multiplex PCR, and TCRdb holds only the in-frame ones, with some missing. This table has fewer than 25,000 clones, 80% to 85% appearing once. The chain links TRBV4-3 to TRBJ1-5; no firm D call. The sequenced sample was PBMCs. This TCR came from a man of 80 years or more with head and neck cancer. The CDR3 region is CASSQEVGDQPQHF. The CDR3 nucleotides are TGCGCCAGCAGCCAAGAGGTGGGAGATCAGCCCCAGCATTTT.